What follows describes a single T cell receptor (beta chain). This sample was taken from a study of technical replicates of blood from four donors. The data were produced by immunoSEQ multiplex PCR, yet TCRdb's version contains in-frame clones alone and is incomplete. The sample consists of over 70,000 clones, roughly 96% of them appearing once. CDR1 SGHDT and CDR2 YYEEEE come from the germline V gene. V was trimmed by 2 bases and J by 0 bases, leaving 14 bases between them. The length of the CDR3 is 16 residues. This TCR was sampled from a human donor in good health. The chain employs TRBV5-6 and TRBJ1-2; D unresolved. Input material: T cells isolated from PBMCs. CDR3 nucleotides: TGTGCCAGCAGCTTCCTAGGCGGCGACTCTAACTATGGCTACACCTTC. It specifies CASSFLGGDSNYGYTF.